This T cell receptor (beta chain) was profiled in a study of blood T cell repertoires in COVID-19. Sequencing used immunoSEQ multiplex PCR; TCRdb keeps in-frame clones, though not all of them. The table includes about 68,000 clones, approximately 86% detected once. The CDR3 has 15 amino acids. V lost 4 bases and J 0 bases, leaving 10 bases between the germline ends. Germline CDR1 and CDR2: MNHNY and SVGAGI (reference sequence). V is TRBV6-6 and J is TRBJ1-3, with D unresolved. This TCR was sampled from a man older than 75 with COVID-19, enrolled during active disease. What was sequenced was peripheral blood. In DNA, the CDR3 is TGTGCCAGCAGTTTCGTGGGCAGCTCTGGAAACACCATATATTTT. Translated, it gives CASSFVGSSGNTIYF.